This T cell receptor beta chain was obtained from a study of blood T cell repertoires in COVID-19 (dated by TCRdb to about 2020). About the investigation overall: The collaborator samples originated in the United States, Italy and Spain and spanned the acute and convalescent phases of COVID-19. Subjects who had been exposed to COVID-19, were actively infected with it, or had recovered from it provided the deeply sampled blood TCRbeta repertoires that made up the dataset. HLA class I and class II types, where available, came from metadata supplied by the sample provider rather than from assay-based typing. The material from the prospective study consisted of cDNA or gDNA derived from T cells, B-cell-depleted T cells, or PBMCs. A freely available public database, intended as a resource for researchers studying the immune response to SARS-CoV-2, is where the repertoires were released. The samples were drawn from the first 160 participants of the ongoing ImmuneRACE study and from 950 to 1,500 subjects provided by 6 global collaborators. The sample metadata nearly always contained a de-identified subject ID, COVID-19 status, age in years and sex. Overall results and qualifications from the work: How much clinical and demographic metadata was included differed by source and by participant, and the metadata was provided uncurated.

TCRbeta CDR3 regions were amplified from genomic DNA using the immunoSEQ Assay, a bias-controlled multiplex PCR. In the original analysis: Nucleated cell counts per sample were estimated from amplification of reference gene primers within the assay. To quantify the absolute abundance of each unique TCRbeta CDR3 rearrangement, sequence reads were collapsed and filtered. Productive Simpson clonality was computed per sample as the square root of Simpson's diversity index over productive rearrangements. What TCRdb holds here is the immuneACCESS table cut down to in-frame rearrangements. Part of the clones is not present; checked against another copy, under half of the missing clones reflect an unresolved V gene, and the others are unexplained. The DNA gave D and trimming, while V, J and clone size come from that table. Present in this sample are about 67,000 clones, about nine tenths of which were seen just once. The top ten hold around 7.9% of the sample.

The collaborating institutions used their own protocols to collect whole blood in K2EDTA tubes. Collaborator samples were shipped for TCRbeta analysis as frozen whole blood, isolated PBMCs, or DNA extracted from either sample type. V loses 5 bases, J loses 0 bases, and the germline ends lie 11 bases apart. Sequences SGHDT (CDR1) and YYEEEE (CDR2) are obtained from the germline V gene. From the cysteine through the phenylalanine, the CDR3 covers 14 amino acids. The entry retains the CDR3 DNA only, 42 bases that are in frame from base 1. Points on this clone: Its antigen is unknown. Per-nucleotide qualities are absent, and no much larger clonotype sits a single base away.

The chain is encoded by TRBV5-6 joined to TRBJ1-2; the D gene cannot be named for sure. The sequenced sample consisted of peripheral blood. This receptor was taken from a man in his forties or fifties with active COVID-19. The CDR3 region: CASSLRLANYGYTF. In nucleotides, the sequence is TGTGCCAGCAGTCTCCGACTAGCTAACTATGGCTACACCTTC.